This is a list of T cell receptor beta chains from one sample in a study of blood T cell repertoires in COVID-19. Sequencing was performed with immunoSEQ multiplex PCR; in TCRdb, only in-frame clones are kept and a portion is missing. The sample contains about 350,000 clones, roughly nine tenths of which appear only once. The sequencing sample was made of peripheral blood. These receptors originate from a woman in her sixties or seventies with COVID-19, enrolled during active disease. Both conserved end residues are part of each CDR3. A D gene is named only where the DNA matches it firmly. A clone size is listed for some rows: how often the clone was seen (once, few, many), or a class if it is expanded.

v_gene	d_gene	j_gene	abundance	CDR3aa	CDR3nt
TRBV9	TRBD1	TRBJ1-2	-	CASSASGTGASYTF	TGTGCCAGCAGCGCATCCGGGACAGGGGCCAGCTACACCTTC
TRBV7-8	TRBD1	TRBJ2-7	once	CASSSSFGQGVHEQYF	TGTGCCAGCAGCTCCTCATTCGGACAGGGGGTGCACGAGCAGTACTTC
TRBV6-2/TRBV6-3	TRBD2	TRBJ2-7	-	CASSYGRGRNGEQYF	TGTGCCAGCAGTTACGGGAGGGGAAGGAATGGCGAGCAGTACTTC
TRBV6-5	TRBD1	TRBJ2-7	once	CASSRSGTVYEQYF	TGTGCCAGCAGCCGTTCCGGGACAGTATACGAGCAGTACTTC
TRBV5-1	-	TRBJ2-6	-	CASSSQTGRSLSGANVLTF	TGCGCCAGCAGCTCACAAACAGGACGGTCCCTCTCCGGGGCCAACGTCCTGACTTTC
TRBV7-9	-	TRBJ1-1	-	CASSLGQSNTEAFF	TGTGCCAGCAGCTTAGGGCAGTCGAACACTGAAGCTTTCTTT
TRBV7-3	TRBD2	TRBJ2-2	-	CASSRGTSGSGELFF	TGTGCCAGCAGCCGAGGGACTAGTGGAAGCGGGGAGCTGTTTTTT
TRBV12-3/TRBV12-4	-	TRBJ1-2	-	CASSSYDYGYTF	TGTGCCAGCAGTTCCTATGACTATGGCTACACCTTC
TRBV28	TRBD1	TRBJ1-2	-	CASRDSPYGYTF	TGTGCCAGCCGGGACAGCCCCTATGGCTACACCTTC
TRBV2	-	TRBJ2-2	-	CASSGSLNTGELFF	TGTGCCAGCAGTGGATCACTGAACACCGGGGAGCTGTTTTTT
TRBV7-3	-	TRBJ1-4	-	CASSPEETVRLIPTNEKLFF	TGTGCCAGCAGCCCCGAGGAGACGGTAAGACTCATCCCTACTAATGAAAAACTGTTTTTT
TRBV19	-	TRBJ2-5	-	CASRAGSNLETQYF	TGTGCCAGTAGAGCCGGGTCGAATTTAGAGACCCAGTACTTC
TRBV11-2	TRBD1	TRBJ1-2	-	CASSSPAGTGYGYTF	TGTGCCAGCAGTTCCCCCGCCGGGACAGGCTATGGCTACACCTTC
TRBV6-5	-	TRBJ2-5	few	CASSSFLQETQYF	TGTGCCAGCAGTTCGTTCCTTCAAGAGACCCAGTACTTC
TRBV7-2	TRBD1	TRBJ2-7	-	CASSLAGTGYYEQYF	TGTGCCAGCAGCTTAGCGGGGACAGGTTACTACGAGCAGTACTTC
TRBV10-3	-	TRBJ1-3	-	CATSPKGAGNTIYF	TGTGCCACCTCCCCTAAGGGGGCTGGAAACACCATATATTTT
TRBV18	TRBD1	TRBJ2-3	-	CASSPPQGRTDTQYF	TGTGCCAGCTCACCGCCACAGGGGAGAACAGATACGCAGTATTTT
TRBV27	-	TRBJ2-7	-	CASRTNYEQYF	TGTGCCAGCCGGACTAACTACGAGCAGTACTTC
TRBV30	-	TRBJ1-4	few	CAWARNEKLFF	TGTGCCTGGGCTCGTAATGAAAAACTGTTTTTT
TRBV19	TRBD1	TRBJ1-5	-	CASSIGVGTAFQPQHF	TGTGCCAGTAGTATTGGGGTCGGGACAGCTTTTCAGCCCCAGCATTTT